The T cell receptor beta chain described here comes from a study of blood T cell repertoires in COVID-19. Whole-study context: The cDNA or gDNA used as material had been derived from T cells, B-cell-depleted T cells, or PBMCs.

The CDR3 length is 18 residues. V trimming: 0 bases; J trimming: 7 bases; junction bases outside the gene matches: 20. The germline gives CDR1 SQVTM, CDR2 ANQGSEA. Cohorts were based on clinical histories the participants reported. Two negative PCRs, clearance, or symptom resolution characterized the recovered Cohort 3 donors. Profiled with immunoSEQ multiplex PCR; TCRdb holds only in-frame clones, not every one. The table includes a few hundred thousand clones, around 91% detected once. The sequenced material came from PBMCs or T cells enriched from blood (not recorded which). The TCR originated in a man between 25 and 39 years old who had recovered from COVID-19. The gene calls are TRBV29-1 and TRBJ2-7; 8 nucleotides match TRBD2. CDR3 region: CSVEEPGTRGPQAREQYF. The CDR3 DNA sequence: TGCAGCGTTGAAGAACCCGGGACTAGGGGCCCCCAAGCGAGGGAGCAGTACTTC.